This T cell receptor beta chain was observed in a study of T cells in Graves' hyperthyroidism and ophthalmopathy. Study-level information: The blood sample was taken at first diagnosis, before treatment began. General study points: Most thyroid-expanded clonotypes above 0.001 were also found in blood. Progression to ophthalmopathy was predicted a median of roughly 6.8 months early.

This clonotype occurred a few times. Its specificity is not known. The investigators amplified TCR beta CDR3 regions from RNA transcripts. The HTBI set primed first-round TCR CDR3 RT-PCR. One entry per CDR3 protein results from TCRdb running MiXCR on the multiplex PCR reads. The repertoire includes a few hundred thousand distinct CDR3 sequences, 15% to 20% of them detected once, and roughly two fifths sits in the top ten. V was pared by 5 bases and J by 4 bases, with 14 bases between. The CDR3 runs 15 residues. Germline V gene lookup returns CDR1 SGHTA and CDR2 FQGTGA. Criteria for exclusion of patients were uncontrolled infection, other autoimmune disease, pregnancy or lactation.

The gene calls are TRBV7-3 and TRBJ2-2; weak D call: TRBD1 (5 bases). The specimen sequenced was blood. The source of this sequence is a young man with Graves' ophthalmopathy. CDR3 coding DNA: TGTGCCAGCAGCGGGGCCCCGGGCGGCACCGGGGAGCTGTTTTTT. Translation gives CASSGAPGGTGELFF.